This TCR beta chain was sequenced for a study of T cell responses to AZD1222 COVID-19 vaccine. Broader study findings: Females outnumbered males among donors, who were mostly white British; clonal diversity was possibly underestimated. Increased Spike-specific TCR breadth and depth were observed after two AZD1222 doses.

To note about this clone: Its antigen is unidentified.

The germline V gene encodes CDR1 SGDLS and CDR2 YYNGEE. Trimming took 3 bases from V and 9 from J; bases not matched to a gene: 8. This CDR3 spans 15 amino acids. TCRdb's copy holds only in-frame clones and misses some; the assay was immunoSEQ multiplex PCR. This sample has some 140,000 clones, with 70% to 90% found just once. The chain carries TRBV9 and TRBJ1-6, with TRBD1 matching over 8 bases. This sequence originates from an adult in good health. This material consisted of peripheral blood, taken on day 0 of MenACWY control vaccination. CDR3 amino acids: CASSGQGAAGSPLHF. DNA of the CDR3: TGTGCCAGCAGCGGGCAGGGGGCAGCCGGTTCACCCCTCCACTTT.